The clone carrying this T cell receptor (beta chain) was recorded only once. The data stem from a study of blood T cell repertoires in COVID-19. On the study more broadly: Collection of acute and convalescent COVID-19 samples took place in the United States, Italy and Spain.

V shed 1 base, J shed 6 bases, and the junction held 9 bases outside the gene matches. Germline CDR1 LGHNA, CDR2 YNFKEQ. The CDR3 sequence is 17 residues long. Profiling relied on immunoSEQ multiplex PCR, and the TCRdb table lists in-frame clones only, not all of them. The sample contains about 150,000 clones, more than 65% of which appear only once. The clonotype comes from a man in his 70s with active or convalescent COVID-19. The chain employs TRBV4-2 and TRBJ1-4, with TRBD1 matching 9 bases. The specimen sequenced was peripheral blood. The CDR3, as DNA: TGTGCCAGCAGCCAAGGGACAGGGGACCTGCGATATGAAAAACTGTTTTTT. It codes for CASSQGTGDLRYEKLFF.